These T cell receptor beta chains were read from a single sample in a study of blood T cell repertoires in COVID-19. Sequencing used immunoSEQ multiplex PCR; TCRdb keeps in-frame clones, though not all of them. Altogether about 200,000 clones are present, 80% being singletons, with the ten largest covering more than 10%. The sequenced sample consisted of peripheral blood. Every receptor here comes from a human donor in a cohort sampled during active COVID-19. CDR3s include the opening cysteine and the closing phenylalanine or tryptophan. Each record gives: CDR3 protein, clone size, J gene, V gene. Only part of the rows carry a size: once, few, many, or a class if the clone is expanded.

CASSFPSFPEQFF,.,TRBJ2-1,TRBV7-8
CASSLSRVYEQYF,.,TRBJ2-7,TRBV5-1
CASSSLAGGPGVQETQYF,.,TRBJ2-5,TRBV28
CASSLLQDRGGEFF,.,TRBJ2-1,TRBV28
CATGTGSTEAFF,.,TRBJ1-1,TRBV28
CALSTNSAGAGEQYF,.,TRBJ2-7,TRBV10-3
CASSSYSGGALGTDTQYF,few,TRBJ2-3,TRBV11-3
CASSPRGSGRTTEAFF,.,TRBJ1-1,TRBV7-2
CASSLRGGGPKDTQYF,.,TRBJ2-3,TRBV14
CASRPGQGNQPQHF,.,TRBJ1-5,TRBV6-5
CASSYMEGLNEQYF,.,TRBJ2-7,TRBV6-6
CAWSVRTSGEETQYF,.,TRBJ2-5,TRBV30
CASSDRRAYNEQFF,.,TRBJ2-1,TRBV5-1
CASSHVQTDTQYF,once,TRBJ2-3,TRBV9
CASSLGQFNYGYTF,.,TRBJ1-2,TRBV5-1
CASSQGTVGDEQYF,.,TRBJ2-7,TRBV3-1/TRBV3-2
CASSVTRLAGDTQYF,.,TRBJ2-3,TRBV9
CASSAGPGDTEAFF,once,TRBJ1-1,TRBV11-3
CASSFETGSSPLHF,.,TRBJ1-6,TRBV27
CASSTARGGQETQYF,.,TRBJ2-5,TRBV5-1